This T cell receptor beta chain was recorded in a study of blood T cell repertoires in COVID-19. Study information: Italy, Spain and the United States were the sources of the convalescent and acute COVID-19 samples. PBMCs, B-cell-depleted T cells, or T cells were the source of the cDNA or gDNA that made up the material.

V shed 0 bases, J shed 9 bases, and the junction held 1 base outside the gene matches. Germline CDR1 reads SGHRS; CDR2 reads YFSETQ. The CDR3 runs 14 residues. Under the authors' procedure: Estimation of nucleated cell counts was performed using reference gene primer amplification. The assay was immunoSEQ multiplex PCR, and TCRdb's table has in-frame clones only and misses some. V and J calls and clone size are those listed in that table; D and trimming were worked out from the DNA. The table has a few hundred thousand clones, roughly 81% seen once. The gene calls are TRBV5-1 and TRBJ2-1; TRBD2 agrees at 12 bases. The sequenced sample was peripheral blood. This receptor was identified in a man aged 50 to 60 who had recovered from COVID-19. The CDR3 reads CASSLGLAGVEQFF. CDR3 nucleotide sequence: TGCGCCAGCAGCTTGGGACTAGCGGGAGTTGAGCAGTTCTTC.